Following are 4 T cell receptor beta chains from one sample sequenced in a study of blood T cell repertoires in COVID-19. Assay used: immunoSEQ multiplex PCR; TCRdb lists only in-frame clones, some missing. The sample has roughly 230,000 clones, around 82% seen once. Sequences were obtained from PBMCs or T cells enriched from blood (not recorded which). All receptors derive from a man aged 45-65 years who had recovered from COVID-19.

This clone has a single count. The V call is TRBV18, the J call TRBJ1-3; D call uncertain. CDR1 and CDR2 (germline): KGHSH, LQKENI. The CDR3 has 15 residues. The V end lost 0 bases, the J end lost 0 bases, and 6 bases lay between the germline ends. The DNA of the CDR3 is TGTGCCAGCTCACCACCGTCCCGCTCTGGAAACACCATATATTTT. Protein product: CASSPPSRSGNTIYF.

V is TRBV5-1 and J is TRBJ1-1, with a possible D match to TRBD1 (5 bases). The CDR3 sequence is 12 residues long. Per germline, CDR1 SGHRS and CDR2 YFSETQ. V gave up 4 bases and J gave up 7 bases, with 11 bases separating them. CDR3 amino acids: CASSPAGLEAFF. The CDR3 nucleotides read TGCGCCAGCAGCCCAGCGGGACTTGAAGCTTTCTTT.

The rearrangement joins TRBV2 to TRBJ2-3; D gene ambiguous. The germline V gene has CDR1 SNHLY and CDR2 FYNNEI. The V and J ends lost 7 bases and 2 bases respectively, with 10 bases between them. CDR3 length: 13 residues. CDR3 sequence (DNA): TGTGCCAGCAATGTCTCCCCCACAGATACGCAGTATTTT. It encodes CASNVSPTDTQYF.

The V gene is TRBV19, the J gene TRBJ1-1; no firm D call. Germline assignment: CDR1 LNHDA and CDR2 SQIVND (reference sequence). The CDR3 extends over 15 amino acids. Trimming took off 3 bases at V and 11 bases at J, with 22 bases between the two ends. The CDR3 region has the DNA TGTGCCAGTAGTATCCGCCCTGATGGCGGGTCGACTGCTTTCTTT. This sequence encodes CASSIRPDGGSTAFF.